These 28 T cell receptor beta chains were all obtained from the same sample, sequenced in a study of early T cells in non-severe SARS-CoV-2 infection. Each CDR3 protein is one row after TCRdb ran MiXCR on the 5' RACE reads. The sample consists of roughly 51,000 distinct CDR3 sequences, around 10% of them appearing once. The material sequenced was whole blood. Every receptor here comes from an adult who was a healthcare worker with PCR-confirmed SARS-CoV-2 infection or an uninfected control (not recorded which).

This clonotype was counted a few times. J is TRBJ2-3 and V is TRBV7-3; D may match TRBD1 or TRBD2 (5 bases each). Germline V lookup: CDR1 SGHTA, CDR2 FQGTGA. The CDR3 has 13 residues. Trimming shortened V by 4 bases and J by 7 bases, and 12 bases separated the two germline ends. CDR3 nucleotides: TGTGCCAGCAGCTCCGGGACGGATAATACGCAGTATTTT. Its protein is CASSSGTDNTQYF.

The chain employs TRBV29-1 and TRBJ1-2; the D gene is possibly TRBD1 (6 bases). V lost 7 bases, J lost 2 bases, and 14 bases lay in between. Germline lookup yields CDR1 SQVTM and CDR2 ANQGSEA. The CDR3 is 13 residues long. CDR3 region: CSDALTGNYGYTF. CDR3 DNA sequence: TGCAGCGACGCTCTAACAGGGAACTATGGCTACACCTTC.

This chain uses TRBV6-4 with TRBJ2-3; TRBD2 agrees at 12 bases. Germline CDR1 reads MRHNA; CDR2 reads SNTAGT. The V and J ends lost 5 bases and 4 bases, in that order; junction bases with no gene match: 4. The CDR3 spans 15 residues. For the CDR3, the DNA is TGTGCCAGCAGTCCTTCTAGCGGGGGGGCAGATACGCAGTATTTT. Its translation: CASSPSSGGADTQYF.

This clonotype was found many times. The chain employs TRBV7-9 and TRBJ1-1; the match to TRBD1 covers 8 bases. The ends lost 11 bases at V and 11 bases at J; junction bases unmatched: 7. From germline, CDR1 is SEHNR and CDR2 FQNEAQ (reference sequence). CDR3 length: 10 residues. The CDR3 coding sequence is TGTGCCTCAGGGGGCTCGCGGGCTTTCTTT. The encoded protein is CASGGSRAFF.

This clonotype was recorded many times. The gene calls are TRBV29-1 and TRBJ2-3; TRBD1 agrees at 7 bases. With V trimmed by 0 bases and J by 1 base, 4 bases remained unmatched. Germline-derived CDR1 and CDR2 are SQVTM and ANQGSEA. The CDR3 runs to 15 residues. The CDR3 is CSVEETGRGTDTQYF. CDR3 coding DNA: TGCAGCGTTGAAGAGACAGGGCGGGGCACAGATACGCAGTATTTT.

The table lists this clonotype with a few counts. The chain has TRBV4-2 and TRBJ2-7; 8 nucleotides agree with TRBD2. The CDR3 runs to 16 residues. CDR1 and CDR2 from the germline V gene are LGHNA and YNFKEQ. V shed 4 bases, J shed 0 bases, and the junction held 8 bases outside the gene matches. The CDR3 is CASSLGVAGSSYEQYF. CDR3 sequence (DNA): TGTGCCAGCAGCCTGGGGGTAGCGGGGAGCTCCTACGAGCAGTACTTC.

This clonotype has ten or more counts. This chain connects TRBV9 to TRBJ2-5; 10 bases map to TRBD2. The CDR3 runs to 15 residues. The V and J ends lost 3 bases and 5 bases, in that order; junction bases with no gene match: 7. Germline values: CDR1 SGDLS, CDR2 YYNGEE. The CDR3 coding sequence is TGTGCCAGCAGCGCCCTAGCGGGAGAGTATGAGACCCAGTACTTC. The encoded protein is CASSALAGEYETQYF.

The sample holds many counts of this clonotype. The chain employs TRBV6-1 and TRBJ2-7; 7 nucleotides agree with TRBD1. CDR1 MNHNS and CDR2 SASEGT come from the germline V gene. The CDR3 spans 13 residues. Unmatched junction bases numbered 4, after V lost 4 bases and J lost 4 bases. The CDR3 coding sequence is TGTGCCAGCAGTGTCGACAGGGCGTACGAGCAGTACTTC. Protein: CASSVDRAYEQYF.

The V and J genes are TRBV29-1 and TRBJ1-1; tentative D call: TRBD1 (5 bases). Trimming pared 6 bases from V and 6 bases from J, leaving 11 bases between. The CDR3 is 11 amino acids. Germline CDR1 reads SQVTM; CDR2 reads ANQGSEA. DNA for the CDR3: TGCAGCGTCCCTGTGGGGGCTGAAGCTTTCTTT. Amino acids: CSVPVGAEAFF.

The chain joins TRBV5-1 to TRBJ2-7, with 8 bases that match TRBD1. J lost 0 bases, V lost 3 bases, and 8 bases had no gene match. The CDR3 loop spans 16 amino acids. CDR1 is SGHRS, CDR2 YFSETQ, per germline. CDR3 region: CASSSMTGVNSYEQYF. For the CDR3, the DNA is TGCGCCAGCAGCTCGATGACAGGGGTTAACTCCTACGAGCAGTACTTC. Combining the CDR3 with reference TRBV5-1 and TRBJ2-7 gives the whole variable domain KAGVTQTPRYLIKTRGQQVTLSCSPISGHRSVSWYQQTPGQGLQFLFEYFSETQRNKGNFPGRFSGRQFSNSRSEMNVSTLELGDSALYLCASSSMTGVNSYEQYFGPGTRLTVT.

This clonotype was observed at least ten times. The J gene is TRBJ2-3, the V gene TRBV4-1, with D perhaps TRBD1 (7 bases). Trimming stripped 7 bases from V and 6 bases from J, with 20 bases between. Germline lookup yields CDR1 MGHRA and CDR2 YSYEKL. The CDR3 is 15 residues long. CDR3 sequence: CASTPQGGLPDTQYF. For the CDR3, the DNA is TGCGCCAGCACCCCCCAGGGGGGCCTCCCCGATACGCAGTATTTT.

CDR3 in amino acids: CASSWGPTGNQPQHF. CDR3 nucleotides: TGTGCCAGCAGCTGGGGCCCCACGGGCAATCAGCCCCAGCATTTT. The rearrangement uses TRBV12-3 or TRBV12-4 and TRBJ1-5, with D tentatively TRBD1 (5 bases). Trimming shortened V by 6 bases and J by 2 bases, and 14 bases separated the two germline ends. CDR3 length: 15 residues.

This chain uses TRBV12-3 or TRBV12-4 with TRBJ1-1; 7 nucleotides line up with TRBD1. Germline trimming cut 7 bases from V and 2 bases from J; bases unmatched to any gene: 10. The CDR3 runs to 15 residues. CDR3 DNA: TGTGCCAGCACCCTAGGGGGCAGGCCTAACACTGAAGCTTTCTTT. This codes for CASTLGGRPNTEAFF.

This clonotype was recorded a few times. The V and J genes are TRBV18 and TRBJ2-3; TRBD1 matches 12 bases. This CDR3 is 16 amino acids long. With V trimmed by 3 bases and J by 6 bases, 7 bases remained unmatched. Germline lookup yields CDR1 KGHSH and CDR2 LQKENI. In DNA form, the CDR3 reads TGTGCCAGCTCACCCCCCGGGACAGGGGGCATTGATACGCAGTATTTT. Translating it yields CASSPPGTGGIDTQYF.

The CDR3 DNA sequence: TGCAGTGCTTCCCCAGCTTCCGGGACCTTAGGGGAGCAGTACTTC. Translating it yields CSASPASGTLGEQYF. V usage is TRBV20-1 and J usage is TRBJ2-7, with D perhaps being TRBD1 or TRBD2 (5 bases each). Between the trimmed V and J ends, which lost 5 bases and 7 bases, there was a span of 24 bases. Germline V gives CDR1 DFQATT, CDR2 SNEGSKA (reference sequence). The CDR3 runs to 15 residues.

Ten or more counts support this clonotype. The V call is TRBV6-5, the J call TRBJ2-5, with D possibly TRBD2 on 5 matching bases. Trimming removed 6 bases from V and 5 bases from J, with 22 bases in between. Germline-derived CDR1 and CDR2 are MNHEY and SVGAGI. The CDR3 contains 16 residues. The CDR3 nucleotides read TGTGCCAGCAGCCCCGGGGTAGTGGTGTCGATTGAGACCCAGTACTTC. Protein sequence: CASSPGVVVSIETQYF.

This clonotype has ten or more counts. This chain connects TRBV29-1 to TRBJ1-5, with D maybe TRBD1 (6 bases). The V end lost 6 bases, the J end lost 5 bases, and 17 bases lay between the germline ends. This CDR3 region has 14 residues. Germline V gives CDR1 SQVTM, CDR2 ANQGSEA. As DNA, the CDR3 is TGCAGCGTCTTGACAGGCAGTATGGATCAGCCCCAGCATTTT. It is translated as CSVLTGSMDQPQHF.

This clonotype was observed many times. The chain carries TRBV2 and TRBJ2-2, with 8 bases matching TRBD1. This CDR3 region has 15 residues. With V trimmed by 4 bases and J by 2 bases, 3 bases remained unmatched. The germline V gene encodes CDR1 SNHLY and CDR2 FYNNEI. CDR3 residues: CASSVDRVNTGELFF. As DNA, the CDR3 is TGTGCCAGCAGTGTGGACAGGGTTAACACCGGGGAGCTGTTTTTT. The full variable domain, with the rest looked up from reference TRBV2 and TRBJ2-2, is EPEVTQTPSHQVTQMGQEVILRCVPISNHLYFYWYRQILGQKVEFLVSFYNNEISEKSEIFDDQFSVERPDGSNFTLKIRSTKLEDSAMYFCASSVDRVNTGELFFGEGSRLTVL.

The chain joins TRBV20-1 to TRBJ2-4; 9 bases line up with TRBD2. The V and J ends lost 6 bases and 3 bases, in that order; junction bases with no gene match: 6. CDR1 DFQATT and CDR2 SNEGSKA come from the germline V gene (reference sequence). This CDR3 is built from 14 residues. The CDR3 sequence is CSAISGSGKNIQYF. The CDR3 nucleotides are TGCAGTGCGATTAGCGGGAGCGGCAAAAACATTCAGTACTTC.

This clonotype was observed at least ten times. One end of the junction does not line up with germline, which may come from a read error. V and J are TRBV7-2 and TRBJ1-3, with D possibly TRBD1 on 5 matching bases. The CDR3 has 14 amino acids. Germline lookup yields CDR1 SGHTA and CDR2 FQGNSA. CDR3 DNA sequence: TGTGCCAGCAGCTTCGGGGCCTCTGAAAACACCATATATTTT. Protein product: CASSFGASENTIYF.

A single count supports this clonotype. Sequence at one end of the junction differs from germline and may be a read error. The J gene is TRBJ2-3, the V gene TRBV20-1; D remains ambiguous. This CDR3 has 12 residues. Germline V gives CDR1 DFQATT, CDR2 SNEGSKA (reference sequence). Here the CDR3 reads CSARLTGDTQYF. CDR3 nucleotide sequence: TGCAGCGCTAGACTGACGGGAGATACGCAGTATTTT.

The CDR3 DNA is TGTGCCACCTCGGAGGACAGCGCCTACGAGCAGTACTTC. Translating gives CATSEDSAYEQYF. The J gene is TRBJ2-7, the V gene TRBV6-1; D is perhaps TRBD1 (6 bases). Germline values: CDR1 MNHNS, CDR2 SASEGT. With 10 bases removed from V and 2 bases from J, the gap between germline ends came to 15 bases. The CDR3 covers 13 residues.

This clonotype was seen at least ten times. The rearrangement links TRBV30 to TRBJ2-2, with D unclear. Germline CDR1 is GTSNPN and CDR2 is SVGIG (reference sequence). The CDR3 has 11 amino acids. With 0 bases removed from V and 9 bases from J, the gap between germline ends came to 5 bases. The CDR3 DNA reads as TGTGCCTGGAGTGTAAACTGGGAGCTGTTTTTT. The encoded protein is CAWSVNWELFF.

This clonotype was seen at least ten times. One end of the junction does not line up with germline, which may come from a read error. This sequence joins TRBV18 and TRBJ2-6; tentatively, D is TRBD1 (6 bases). The V gene's germline CDR1 is KGHSH and CDR2 LQKENI. The CDR3 loop spans 17 amino acids. CDR3 bases: TGTGCCAGCTCACCTCTCTCAGGGGCCGCTGGGGCCAACGTCCTGATTTTC. This gives the protein CASSPLSGAAGANVLIF.

V is TRBV18 and J is TRBJ2-1; TRBD2 matches 7 bases. CDR1 is KGHSH and CDR2 is LQKENI in the germline V gene. CDR3 length: 16 amino acids. V lost 0 bases and J lost 4; bases outside the gene matches: 6. CDR3 sequence (DNA): TGTGCCAGCTCACCACCGGGGGGGAATCAATACAATGAGCAGTTCTTC. Translating it yields CASSPPGGNQYNEQFF.

This clonotype was detected ten times or more. CDR3: CAISDRTVIEAFF. CDR3 nucleotides: TGTGCCATCAGTGACCGGACGGTAATTGAAGCTTTCTTT. The gene calls are TRBV10-3 and TRBJ1-1; D unresolved. Trimming pared 3 bases from V and 7 bases from J, leaving 12 bases between. Germline V gene lookup returns CDR1 ENHRY and CDR2 SYGVKD. The CDR3 contains 13 residues.

The gene calls are TRBV9 and TRBJ2-2; TRBD2 agrees at 7 bases. The CDR3 sequence is 17 residues long. Germline CDR1 reads SGDLS; CDR2 reads YYNGEE. J was trimmed by 2 bases and V by 3 bases; bases with no gene match: 10. CDR3 sequence reads: CASSAGGRQPNTGELFF. CDR3 coding DNA: TGTGCCAGCAGCGCCGGGGGGAGACAGCCTAACACCGGGGAGCTGTTTTTT.

This clonotype has ten or more counts. The V call is TRBV28, the J call TRBJ2-3; tentative D call: TRBD1 (5 bases). Germline V gene data show CDR1 as MDHEN and CDR2 as SYDVKM. V dropped 1 base and J dropped 6 bases, with 11 bases sitting between them. The CDR3 has 14 residues. CDR3 nucleotide sequence: TGTGCCAGCAGTTTATTAGGCAGGGCTGATACGCAGTATTTT. It specifies CASSLLGRADTQYF.